This T cell receptor (beta chain) emerged from a study of T cell repertoires in cytomegalovirus infection. Trimming pared 0 bases from V and 11 bases from J, leaving 13 bases between. CDR3 length: 13 residues. CDR1 is SGHDN and CDR2 is FVKESK in the germline V gene. Via MiXCR, TCRdb re-called the reads, giving one row per CDR3 protein. Among some 600,000 distinct CDR3 sequences, approximately 24% were seen once, and the ten largest hold roughly 8%. This clonotype showed up just a few times. V is TRBV14 and J is TRBJ1-1; D not certain. The receptor was derived from a human donor in good health (CMV status not recorded). Some clones in this sample may be carry-over from other donors' samples. Sequenced material: CD8+ T cells from PBMCs. The CDR3 loop is CASSQEWASVAFF. The CDR3 nucleotides read TGTGCCAGCAGCCAAGAATGGGCTTCGGTCGCTTTCTTT.